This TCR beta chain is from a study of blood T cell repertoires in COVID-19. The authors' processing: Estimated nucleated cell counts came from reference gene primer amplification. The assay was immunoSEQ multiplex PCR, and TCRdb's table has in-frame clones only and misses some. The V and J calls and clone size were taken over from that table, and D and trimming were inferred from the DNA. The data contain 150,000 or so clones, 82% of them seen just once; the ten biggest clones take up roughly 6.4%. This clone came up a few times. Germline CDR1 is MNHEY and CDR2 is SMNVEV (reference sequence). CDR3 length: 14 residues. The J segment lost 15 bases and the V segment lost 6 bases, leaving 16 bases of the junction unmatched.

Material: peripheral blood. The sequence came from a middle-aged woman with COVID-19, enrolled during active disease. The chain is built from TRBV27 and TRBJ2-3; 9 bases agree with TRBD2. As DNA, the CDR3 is TGTGCCAGCAGCTCCACTAGCGGGCGGCTGTTGTTATATTTT. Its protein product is CASSSTSGRLLLYF.